Reported below is one T cell receptor beta chain. This clone is a singleton in its sample. It lacks a known antigen. Qualities for individual bases were not recorded, and no much larger clone is one base off. The receptor library was made with the immunoSEQ multiplex PCR assay. This is the immuneACCESS table as TCRdb keeps it, with only in-frame sequences that have V and J called. A part of the clones is gone; compared with another copy, unresolved V genes explain less than half, and the rest is unexplained. Recorded for this sample are about 84,000 clones; under 85% of them occurred a single time. Roughly 2% of the sample lies in the top ten. The data belong to a study of ipilimumab plus nivolumab after autologous stem cell transplantation (dated by TCRdb to 2020 to 2023). For the study in its entirety: The median number of doses that trial patients received was about five for ipilimumab and under 10 for nivolumab. The DLBCL cohort included primary refractory and relapsed disease, with 18-month progression-free survival of approximately 86% and 30% respectively. Patients with high-risk diffuse large B cell lymphoma, mature T cell lymphoma, or multiple myeloma undergoing autologous transplant were enrolled in the trial. The intent-to-treat population of the trial was made up of a few dozen patients.

Beyond this particular receptor, the publication reports: Combined checkpoint inhibition as post-transplant consolidation was concluded by the authors to appear tolerable. The authors stated that profiles of the T cell receptor repertoire, regulatory T cell phenotype and gut microbiota provided a biologic rationale for studying this approach further.

Ipilimumab was given at 1 mg/kg intravenously on day 1 of selected weeks, and checkpoint therapy started 14 to 28 days after autologous transplant. Patients received nivolumab at 3 mg/kg intravenously on day 1 of weeks 1, 4, 7, 10, and every two weeks through week 26. This was a Phase Ib clinical trial that tested ipilimumab plus nivolumab, given as combined checkpoint inhibition, for consolidation following autologous stem cell transplantation. The specimen comprised PBMCs, sampled in a trial of ipilimumab plus nivolumab as post-transplant consolidation. The clonotype originates from a male donor with diffuse large B-cell lymphoma.

Here is the DNA: TGTGCCAGCAGCCAAACAGGACCCGCGGGGGATACGCAGTATTTT. Its amino acids are CASSQTGPAGDTQYF. The V and J segments used are TRBV5-4 and TRBJ2-3, and perhaps TRBD2 as D gene, on 6 matching bases. CDR1 SGHNT and CDR2 YYREEE are derived from the germline V gene (reference sequence). V is cut by 4 bases and J by 6 bases, and the space between the germline ends is 18 bases. Measured from the cysteine to the phenylalanine, the CDR3 is 15 residues long. Just CDR3 DNA is preserved here, 45 bases in frame from base 1.